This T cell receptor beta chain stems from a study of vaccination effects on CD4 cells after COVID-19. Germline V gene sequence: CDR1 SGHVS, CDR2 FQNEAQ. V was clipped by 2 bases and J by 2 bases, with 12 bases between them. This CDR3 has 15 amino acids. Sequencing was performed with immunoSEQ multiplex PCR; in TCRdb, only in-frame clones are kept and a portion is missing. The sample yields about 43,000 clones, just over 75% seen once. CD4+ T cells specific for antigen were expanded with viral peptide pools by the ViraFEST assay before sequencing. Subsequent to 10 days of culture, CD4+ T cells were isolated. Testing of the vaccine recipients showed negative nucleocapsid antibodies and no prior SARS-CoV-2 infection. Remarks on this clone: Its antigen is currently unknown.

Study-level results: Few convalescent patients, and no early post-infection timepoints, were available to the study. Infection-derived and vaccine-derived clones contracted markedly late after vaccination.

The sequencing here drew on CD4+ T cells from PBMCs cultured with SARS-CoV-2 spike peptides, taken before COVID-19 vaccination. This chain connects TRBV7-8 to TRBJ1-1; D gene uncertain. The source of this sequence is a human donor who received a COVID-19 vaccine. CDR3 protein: CASSLSATANTEAFF. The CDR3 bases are TGTGCCAGCAGCTTATCGGCAACAGCTAACACTGAAGCTTTCTTT.